This T cell receptor beta chain was recorded in a study of tumor and adjacent non-tumor tissue in lung cancer. For the study at large: Patients comprised approximately eleven adenocarcinoma, 2 squamous cell carcinoma and 1 small cell lung cancer. The patients, 10 men and roughly 5 women, were about 31 to 76 with stage I to III disease. Study-level findings and limits: TCR diversity was significantly greater in tumor than normal lung tissue.

Germline lookup yields CDR1 SGHDN and CDR2 FVKESK. This CDR3 has 13 amino acids. As to this clonotype: Its antigen remains unknown. One junction end does not reproduce the germline sequence, and a read error may be involved.

RNA was extracted from bulk tissue without any cell sorting. The normal lung tissue was taken more than 3 cm from the tumor edge. Between August and November 2014, newly diagnosed, chemotherapy-naive lung cancer patients underwent thoracic surgery in China. Three rounds of nested PCR, following a modified ARM-PCR protocol, produced the TCRbeta library. One entry per CDR3 protein, called by TCRdb with MiXCR from the multiplex PCR reads. This sample has approximately 110,000 distinct CDR3 sequences, with roughly three fifths found just once. This TCR derives from a man aged 55 to 70 with non-small cell lung cancer. The sequencing sample was made of distant non-tumor lung tissue. This chain joins TRBV14 and TRBJ2-1; D gene ambiguous. The DNA for the CDR3 is TGTGCCAACAACTCCAACTTAAACAATGAGCAGCTCTTC. Translating gives CANNSNLNNEQLF. Drawing the rest from reference TRBV14 and TRBJ2-1, the complete variable domain is EAGVTQFPSHSVIEKGQTVTLRCDPISGHDNLYWYRRVMGKEIKFLLHFVKESKQDESGMPNNRFLAERTGGTYSTLKVQPAELEDSGVYFCANNSNLNNEQLFGPGTRLTVL.